The T cell receptor (beta chain) described here comes from a study of CD8+ T cells in alopecia areata. Study-level background: A 6-month off-drug phase came after tofacitinib, which had lasted 6 to 18 months.

Indicated treatment: oral pan-JAK inhibitor, 5-10 mg twice daily. The CDR3 loop spans 14 amino acids. Germline assignment: CDR1 SQVTM and CDR2 ANQGSEA. This clone has more than one count but fewer than ten. Its antigen is undetermined. A read error may account for a junction end that differs from germline. Investigators isolated RNA and reverse transcribed it into cDNA to act as the sequencing template. Some clones are missing from TCRdb's copy, which holds only in-frame ones; the method was immunoSEQ multiplex PCR. The data show roughly 200,000 clones, under 40% seen once. The study's findings and limits: Sharing of TCRs across patients appeared less clear than in mice, possibly for HLA-related reasons. Compared with normal scalp, lesional scalp had higher clonality and more expanded CD8+ clones.

The chain has TRBV29-1 and TRBJ2-1; TRBD2 agrees at 9 bases. The sequencing here drew on CD4+ T cells sorted from blood, taken at approximately week 31, from a patient treated with tofacitinib. The origin of this receptor is a human donor with alopecia areata. The CDR3 spells CSVEGGRALNEQFF. CDR3 DNA sequence: TGCAGCGTGGAAGGCGGGAGGGCCCTCAATGAGCAGTTCTTC.